This paragraph covers one T cell receptor beta chain sequence. The sample is drawn from a study of blood T cell repertoires in COVID-19. Assay used: immunoSEQ multiplex PCR; TCRdb lists only in-frame clones, some missing. The table has nearly 350,000 clones, around nine tenths seen once; the top ten hold 7% to 8%. The sequence was obtained from a woman between 70 and 85 years old with COVID-19, enrolled during active disease. Sequences were obtained from peripheral blood.

Here the CDR3 reads CATGGSLDEQFF. DNA for the CDR3: TGTGCCACCGGGGGGAGTCTCGATGAGCAGTTCTTC. The genes are TRBV24-1 and TRBJ2-1; D perhaps matches TRBD2 (6 bases). Trimming shortened V by 9 bases and J by 8 bases, and 13 bases separated the two germline ends. Germline V gene data show CDR1 as KGHDR and CDR2 as SFDVKD. The CDR3 loop spans 12 amino acids.